Listed below are T cell receptor beta chains from one sample, sequenced in a study of blood T cell repertoires in COVID-19. Profiled with immunoSEQ multiplex PCR; TCRdb holds only in-frame clones, not every one. The sample has approximately 150,000 clones; roughly 79% are singletons. The source material was peripheral blood. The receptors shown here come from a man over 45 with active or convalescent COVID-19. Both conserved end residues are part of each CDR3. The D gene is left open where the match is weak. Part of the rows lack a size; the others show once, few, many or a class for expanded clones.

CDR3nt: TGTGCCAGCCGGGGGGACCAGTACTTC; CDR3aa: CASRGDQYF; d_gene: TRBD2; abundance: .; v_gene: TRBV7-9; j_gene: TRBJ2-5
CDR3nt: TGTGCCAGCAGTTTATCAGGGGGCGGAATAGATTCACCCCTCCACTTT; CDR3aa: CASSLSGGGIDSPLHF; d_gene: TRBD1; abundance: .; v_gene: TRBV28; j_gene: TRBJ1-6
CDR3nt: TGTGCCACCCACCCAGGGGTGGGGGCGAACACTGAAGCTTTCTTT; CDR3aa: CATHPGVGANTEAFF; d_gene: .; abundance: .; v_gene: TRBV27; j_gene: TRBJ1-1
CDR3nt: TGTGCCAGCAGTGAAGAGGGACTCAAACTGTTTTTT; CDR3aa: CASSEEGLKLFF; d_gene: .; abundance: .; v_gene: TRBV6-1; j_gene: TRBJ1-4
CDR3nt: TGTGCCAGCAGCTTGGCTATCGGTAACACCGGGGAGCTGTTTTTT; CDR3aa: CASSLAIGNTGELFF; d_gene: .; abundance: .; v_gene: TRBV5-4; j_gene: TRBJ2-2
CDR3nt: TGTGCCAGCAGTGAACGGGTCCGCGGTAGTCAAGCTTTCTTT; CDR3aa: CASSERVRGSQAFF; d_gene: .; abundance: .; v_gene: TRBV6-1; j_gene: TRBJ1-1
CDR3nt: TGTGCCACCAGTGATTTGTACAGCGGGAGCCTACCCAGTGAGCAGTTCTTC; CDR3aa: CATSDLYSGSLPSEQFF; d_gene: TRBD2; abundance: .; v_gene: TRBV24-1; j_gene: TRBJ2-1
CDR3nt: TGTGCCAGCAGTTTGGAGTCCGGCCGGTGGGCTGAAGCTTTCTTT; CDR3aa: CASSLESGRWAEAFF; d_gene: .; abundance: .; v_gene: TRBV28; j_gene: TRBJ1-1
CDR3nt: TGTGCCACCAGCAGAGAAAAGGCGGGACAAGAGACCCAGTACTTC; CDR3aa: CATSREKAGQETQYF; d_gene: .; abundance: .; v_gene: TRBV15; j_gene: TRBJ2-5
CDR3nt: TGTGCCAGCAGCCCCGTAGCGGGATTGGAAGAGACCCAGTACTTC; CDR3aa: CASSPVAGLEETQYF; d_gene: TRBD2; abundance: once; v_gene: TRBV6-5; j_gene: TRBJ2-5
CDR3nt: TGTGCCAGCACCCCGGGACAGGTCTACGGTGAGCAGTTCTTC; CDR3aa: CASTPGQVYGEQFF; d_gene: TRBD1; abundance: .; v_gene: TRBV28; j_gene: TRBJ2-1
CDR3nt: TGTGCCAGCAGCCAAGGGGGACTAGCTCTCCCACAAGAGACCCAGTACTTC; CDR3aa: CASSQGGLALPQETQYF; d_gene: TRBD2; abundance: .; v_gene: TRBV14; j_gene: TRBJ2-5
CDR3nt: TGTGCCTACAAAACCCGGACTCAGAACACTGAAGCTTTCTTT; CDR3aa: CAYKTRTQNTEAFF; d_gene: .; abundance: .; v_gene: TRBV30; j_gene: TRBJ1-1
CDR3nt: TGTGCCAGCAGCTCCGGACTAGTGCCCTACGAGCAGTACTTC; CDR3aa: CASSSGLVPYEQYF; d_gene: TRBD2; abundance: .; v_gene: TRBV7-6; j_gene: TRBJ2-7
CDR3nt: TGTGCCAGCAGCTTTGCCTCGGGAGATACGCAGTATTTT; CDR3aa: CASSFASGDTQYF; d_gene: .; abundance: .; v_gene: TRBV7-3; j_gene: TRBJ2-3
CDR3nt: TGTGCCAGCTCACTCCCTGGAGCAGGGAACTATGGCTACACCTTC; CDR3aa: CASSLPGAGNYGYTF; d_gene: .; abundance: .; v_gene: TRBV18; j_gene: TRBJ1-2
CDR3nt: TGTGCCAGCAGCCAAGGGGAGACCCCCTTAACCGGGGAGCTGTTTTTT; CDR3aa: CASSQGETPLTGELFF; d_gene: .; abundance: once; v_gene: TRBV3-1/TRBV3-2; j_gene: TRBJ2-2
CDR3nt: TGTGCCAGCTCCTGGGGGGTCGGGGAGCTGTTTTTT; CDR3aa: CASSWGVGELFF; d_gene: .; abundance: few; v_gene: TRBV19; j_gene: TRBJ2-2
CDR3nt: TGTGCCAGCAGCGCTCCCACAGATACGCAGTATTTT; CDR3aa: CASSAPTDTQYF; d_gene: .; abundance: .; v_gene: TRBV9; j_gene: TRBJ2-3
CDR3nt: TGTGCCAGTAGTATTTCTTTCGGACGGGAAGGTGGCTACACCTTC; CDR3aa: CASSISFGREGGYTF; d_gene: .; abundance: few; v_gene: TRBV19; j_gene: TRBJ1-2
CDR3nt: TGCGCCAGCAGCTTGTTTCGGGGGAACACAGATACGCAGTATTTT; CDR3aa: CASSLFRGNTDTQYF; d_gene: .; abundance: .; v_gene: TRBV5-1; j_gene: TRBJ2-3
CDR3nt: TGTGCCAGCAGCCCGACAGTTTATGGGACTGAAGCTTTCTTT; CDR3aa: CASSPTVYGTEAFF; d_gene: .; abundance: .; v_gene: TRBV5-5; j_gene: TRBJ1-1
CDR3nt: TGCGCCAGCAGTGATGCGGGAGGCCGGCAGTTCTTC; CDR3aa: CASSDAGGRQFF; d_gene: TRBD2; abundance: .; v_gene: TRBV10-1; j_gene: TRBJ2-1
CDR3nt: TGTGCCAGCAGCCGTTCGAGAAGCGGGAGCCTGGAGTTCTTC; CDR3aa: CASSRSRSGSLEFF; d_gene: TRBD2; abundance: .; v_gene: TRBV6-5; j_gene: TRBJ2-1
CDR3nt: TGTGCCAGCAGCCCTCATAGCGGGCTAGACGAGCAGTACTTC; CDR3aa: CASSPHSGLDEQYF; d_gene: TRBD2; abundance: .; v_gene: TRBV7-3; j_gene: TRBJ2-7
CDR3nt: TGTGCCAGCAGTGAATTGCGGGCACCGACAGAGACCCAGTACTTC; CDR3aa: CASSELRAPTETQYF; d_gene: .; abundance: .; v_gene: TRBV2; j_gene: TRBJ2-5
CDR3nt: TGCGCCAGCAGCTTGGAAGTGCAGGGATACGAGCAGTACTTC; CDR3aa: CASSLEVQGYEQYF; d_gene: .; abundance: .; v_gene: TRBV5-1; j_gene: TRBJ2-7
CDR3nt: TGTGCCAGCAGCGTGACAGGGGGAACTGAAGCTTTCTTT; CDR3aa: CASSVTGGTEAFF; d_gene: TRBD1; abundance: .; v_gene: TRBV7-3; j_gene: TRBJ1-1
CDR3nt: TGTGCCATACAGGGGGCTTATAGCAATCAGCCCCAGCATTTT; CDR3aa: CAIQGAYSNQPQHF; d_gene: TRBD1; abundance: .; v_gene: TRBV28; j_gene: TRBJ1-5
CDR3nt: TGTGCCAGTAGTATGTTAGATGAGGGCCTCCGATCCTACGAGCAGTACTTC; CDR3aa: CASSMLDEGLRSYEQYF; d_gene: .; abundance: .; v_gene: TRBV19; j_gene: TRBJ2-7
CDR3nt: TGCGCAAATACGGGAGGACAGGGAGCAGAGACCCAGTACTTC; CDR3aa: CANTGGQGAETQYF; d_gene: .; abundance: .; v_gene: TRBV4-1; j_gene: TRBJ2-5
CDR3nt: TGCGCCAGCAGCCCCCGGACTAGTAGCTCCTACGAGCAGTACTTC; CDR3aa: CASSPRTSSSYEQYF; d_gene: TRBD2; abundance: .; v_gene: TRBV5-1; j_gene: TRBJ2-7
CDR3nt: TGCGCCAGCAGCCAAGTACAGGGGAATTCACCCCTCCACTTT; CDR3aa: CASSQVQGNSPLHF; d_gene: TRBD1; abundance: .; v_gene: TRBV4-1; j_gene: TRBJ1-6
CDR3nt: TGTGCCAGCAGCGGAAGGACAGGGGGCAACGGGAGCCTTATGTATGAGCAGTTCTTC; CDR3aa: CASSGRTGGNGSLMYEQFF; d_gene: TRBD1; abundance: .; v_gene: TRBV11-2; j_gene: TRBJ2-1
CDR3nt: TGTGCCAGCAGCCAGGGGGGATATAGCAATCAGCCCCAGCATTTT; CDR3aa: CASSQGGYSNQPQHF; d_gene: TRBD1; abundance: .; v_gene: TRBV7-9; j_gene: TRBJ1-5
CDR3nt: TGTGCCAGCAGCTTTACAGGGGGAAATGAAAAACTGTTTTTT; CDR3aa: CASSFTGGNEKLFF; d_gene: TRBD1; abundance: once; v_gene: TRBV11-2; j_gene: TRBJ1-4
CDR3nt: TGTGCCAGTAGTCGCCACTCCGGGACAGGGACTAATGAAAAACTGTTTTTT; CDR3aa: CASSRHSGTGTNEKLFF; d_gene: TRBD1; abundance: .; v_gene: TRBV19; j_gene: TRBJ1-4
CDR3nt: TGTGCCACTTCCCCCTCGGGACAGGGATCCTACGAGCAGTACTTC; CDR3aa: CATSPSGQGSYEQYF; d_gene: TRBD1; abundance: once; v_gene: TRBV24-1; j_gene: TRBJ2-7
CDR3nt: TGTGCCAGCAGCTTAGTCTCGGCGGGGGAAGGCTCACCCCTCCACTTT; CDR3aa: CASSLVSAGEGSPLHF; d_gene: .; abundance: .; v_gene: TRBV7-2; j_gene: TRBJ1-6
CDR3nt: TGTGCCAGCAGCGTAGTAGGAGGGAGGGCCCCCAGGGAGCAGTTCTTC; CDR3aa: CASSVVGGRAPREQFF; d_gene: TRBD2; abundance: once; v_gene: TRBV9; j_gene: TRBJ2-1
CDR3nt: TGTGCCAGCAGCGTAAGAATGGGGGGGGCGATCTACGGCTACACCTTC; CDR3aa: CASSVRMGGAIYGYTF; d_gene: .; abundance: .; v_gene: TRBV9; j_gene: TRBJ1-2
CDR3nt: TGCAGCGTTGGTAACGCGGGAGATGAGCAGTTCTTC; CDR3aa: CSVGNAGDEQFF; d_gene: TRBD2; abundance: .; v_gene: TRBV29-1; j_gene: TRBJ2-1
CDR3nt: TGTGCCAGCAGCCCTTTTTTAGCGGGACAAGAGACCCAGTACTTC; CDR3aa: CASSPFLAGQETQYF; d_gene: TRBD2; abundance: once; v_gene: TRBV7-9; j_gene: TRBJ2-5
CDR3nt: TGTGCCAGCAGCTTAGGAGACAGGGATAATGAAAAACTGTTTTTT; CDR3aa: CASSLGDRDNEKLFF; d_gene: TRBD1; abundance: .; v_gene: TRBV11-2; j_gene: TRBJ1-4
CDR3nt: TGCAGCGCCCGCGGCCCAGGGGTTGGAAAACTGTTTTTT; CDR3aa: CSARGPGVGKLFF; d_gene: .; abundance: .; v_gene: TRBV29-1; j_gene: TRBJ1-4
CDR3nt: TGTGCCAGCAGTTATACCCAGGGGGACCAAGAGACCCAGTACTTC; CDR3aa: CASSYTQGDQETQYF; d_gene: TRBD1; abundance: .; v_gene: TRBV6-5; j_gene: TRBJ2-5
CDR3nt: TGTGCCAGCAGCCTCCCCGGGACTAGCAGGGAGACCCAGTACTTC; CDR3aa: CASSLPGTSRETQYF; d_gene: TRBD2; abundance: few; v_gene: TRBV28; j_gene: TRBJ2-5
CDR3nt: TGTGCCAGCAGCGCGGGGAGGAATCAGCCCCAGCATTTT; CDR3aa: CASSAGRNQPQHF; d_gene: .; abundance: .; v_gene: TRBV3-1/TRBV3-2; j_gene: TRBJ1-5
CDR3nt: TGTGCCAGCAGCTTACAGCAGGGGATGAACACTGAAGCTTTCTTT; CDR3aa: CASSLQQGMNTEAFF; d_gene: .; abundance: few; v_gene: TRBV7-9; j_gene: TRBJ1-1
CDR3nt: TGTGCCAGCAGCTTGGGGCTAGCGAACTACGAGCAGTACTTC; CDR3aa: CASSLGLANYEQYF; d_gene: .; abundance: .; v_gene: TRBV5-6; j_gene: TRBJ2-7
CDR3nt: TGTGCCAGCAGCTTTACCTACGAGCAGTACTTC; CDR3aa: CASSFTYEQYF; d_gene: .; abundance: .; v_gene: TRBV11-2; j_gene: TRBJ2-7
CDR3nt: TGCGCCAGCAGGTTACTATCGCCCCCCCACAGTCAGTTACGGGACATAAACACTGAAGCTTTCTTT; CDR3aa: CASRLLSPPHSQLRDINTEAFF; d_gene: .; abundance: .; v_gene: TRBV23-1; j_gene: TRBJ1-1
CDR3nt: TGTGCCAGCAGCTTAGGGGGAGGGAATCAGCCCCAGCATTTT; CDR3aa: CASSLGGGNQPQHF; d_gene: .; abundance: .; v_gene: TRBV7-2; j_gene: TRBJ1-5
CDR3nt: TGTGCCAGCAGCTTATTACAGGGGGGAGGCTACGAGCAGTACTTC; CDR3aa: CASSLLQGGGYEQYF; d_gene: TRBD1; abundance: .; v_gene: TRBV11-2; j_gene: TRBJ2-7
CDR3nt: TGTGCCATCAGACAGGGGCCGGACTATGGCTACACCTTC; CDR3aa: CAIRQGPDYGYTF; d_gene: TRBD1; abundance: .; v_gene: TRBV10-3; j_gene: TRBJ1-2
CDR3nt: TGTGCCAGTAGTATGGGGCGGAGCTCCTACAATGAGCAGTTCTTC; CDR3aa: CASSMGRSSYNEQFF; d_gene: .; abundance: .; v_gene: TRBV19; j_gene: TRBJ2-1
CDR3nt: TGTGCCAGCAGCTTGGGGACAACGACTAATCAGCCCCAGCATTTT; CDR3aa: CASSLGTTTNQPQHF; d_gene: .; abundance: few; v_gene: TRBV5-8; j_gene: TRBJ1-5